This T cell receptor (beta chain) was identified during a study of blood T cell repertoires in COVID-19 (dated by TCRdb to 2018 to 2021). With respect to the entire study: Samples covering the acute and convalescent phases of COVID-19 were provided by collaborators in the United States, Italy and Spain. The material from the prospective study consisted of cDNA or gDNA derived from T cells, B-cell-depleted T cells, or PBMCs. The dataset comprised deeply sampled blood TCRbeta repertoires from subjects exposed to, actively infected with, or recovered from COVID-19. A freely available public database, intended as a resource for researchers studying the immune response to SARS-CoV-2, is where the repertoires were released. Samples were obtained from the ongoing ImmuneRACE study (first 160 participants) and from over 1,000 subjects provided by 6 global collaborators. The sample metadata nearly always contained a de-identified subject ID, COVID-19 status, age in years and sex. Where available, HLA class I and class II types were obtained from metadata supplied by the sample provider rather than from assay-based typing. What the research found in general, with its limitations: How much clinical and demographic metadata was included differed by source and by participant, and the metadata was provided uncurated.

Collaborating institutions collected whole blood in K2EDTA tubes following their own protocols. For TCRbeta analysis, collaborators shipped samples in one of three forms: frozen whole blood, isolated PBMCs, or DNA extracted from either of those sample types. A word on this clone: Its antigen remains undetermined. No base qualities exist here, and no much larger clone lies one base off it.

TCRbeta CDR3 regions were amplified from genomic DNA using the immunoSEQ Assay, a bias-controlled multiplex PCR. On the authors' methods: Nucleated cell counts per sample were estimated from amplification of reference gene primers within the assay. To quantify the absolute abundance of each unique TCRbeta CDR3 rearrangement, sequence reads were collapsed and filtered. For each sample, productive Simpson clonality was calculated as the square root of Simpson's diversity index over productive rearrangements. Sourced from immuneACCESS, this table was stored by TCRdb with only in-frame sequences that have V and J called. A share of the clones is absent; for the studies checked, an unresolved V gene accounts for under half, and the remainder has no known explanation. The DNA was the basis for D and trimming; V, J and clone size are from that table. This sample is represented by about 200,000 clones; roughly nine tenths of them were singletons. The top ten hold 0.78% of the sample.

Compared with germline, V lacks 0 bases and J lacks 1 base; bases without a gene match: 7. CDR3 length: 17 amino acids, cysteine to phenylalanine. The read is trimmed to its CDR3 DNA, 51 bases read in frame from base 1. The CDR1 and CDR2 encoded by the germline V gene are SGHRS and YFSETQ. This clonotype originated in a woman between 70 and 85 years old with acute or convalescent COVID-19. The sequence is built from TRBV5-1 and TRBJ2-5, with 9 middle bases fitting TRBD2. The sequencing input was peripheral blood. The DNA reads as follows: TGCGCCAGCAGCTTGGGTAGCGGGGGCGCCGTCCAAGAGACCCAGTACTTC. The translation is CASSLGSGGAVQETQYF.